A single sample gave rise to the 6 T cell receptor beta chains below, sequenced in a study of shared clonotypes between healthy human individuals. Clones were read by immunoSEQ multiplex PCR, and TCRdb kept only the in-frame ones, dropping some. Of under 1,100,000 clones listed, about 75% are singletons. Sequenced: memory CD4+ T cells sorted from blood. Subset here: CD45RA-negative fraction. The source of these receptors is a man between 18 and 29 years old in good health.

The rearrangement links TRBV7-7 to TRBJ2-3, with D unresolved. CDR1 and CDR2 from the germline V gene are SSHAT and FNYEAQ (reference sequence). The CDR3 runs to 13 residues. The CDR3 nucleotides read TGTGAAAAGCCCAGTTCGGGCACAGATACGCAGTATTTT. Residues: CEKPSSGTDTQYF.

The chain couples TRBV19 to TRBJ2-5, with 8 bases that match TRBD2. J gave up 5 bases and V 6 bases, and 8 bases lay outside the gene matches. The CDR3 length is 14 residues. CDR1 is LNHDA, CDR2 SQIVND, per germline (reference sequence). The CDR3 bases are TGTGCCAGTAGGCGACTAGCGTATGAGGAGACCCAGTACTTC. As protein: CASRRLAYEETQYF.

The chain is built from TRBV9 and TRBJ1-5, with D unclear. The CDR3 is made up of 14 amino acids. Germline values: CDR1 SGDLS, CDR2 YYNGEE. V was cut by 4 bases and J by 5 bases, with 13 bases left in between. CDR3 bases: TGTGCCAGCAGCCCCGGGCCCGAAGATCAGCCCCAGCATTTT. It translates to CASSPGPEDQPQHF.

Regarding this clone: Other DNA sequences in this sample translate to the same CDR3. This sequence joins TRBV5-4 and TRBJ2-5; D not resolved. This CDR3 has 13 residues. The germline V and J ends were trimmed by 1 base and 5 bases, with 9 bases remaining between them. In germline, CDR1 is SGHNT, CDR2 YYREEE (reference sequence). The CDR3 spells CASSLRAQETQYF. CDR3 bases: TGTGCCAGCAGCTTGCGAGCGCAGGAGACCCAGTACTTC.

The chain couples TRBV7-2 to TRBJ2-7; a weak D match, TRBD2 (5 bases). The CDR3 has 12 residues. V was cut by 4 bases and J by 5 bases, with 9 bases left in between. Germline V gene sequence: CDR1 SGHTA, CDR2 FQGNSA. The CDR3 nucleotides read TGTGCCAGCAGCTCGAGAGGGAACGAGCAGTACTTC. This translates into CASSSRGNEQYF.

The chain couples TRBV7-2 to TRBJ2-7, with D unresolved. The CDR3 is 15 amino acids. CDR1 is SGHTA and CDR2 is FQGNSA in the germline V gene. Trimming removed 1 base from V and 1 base from J, with 11 bases in between. The CDR3: CASSLEVSKSYEQYF. Written as DNA, the CDR3 is TGTGCCAGCAGCTTAGAAGTTAGCAAGTCCTACGAGCAGTACTTC.